This entry features one TCR beta chain sequence. The data derive from a study of blood T cell repertoires in COVID-19. Seattle patients were enrolled during active infection and followed longitudinally. The CDR3 is 14 residues long. Trimming cost V 3 bases and J 8 bases; bases outside gene matches: 6. CDR1 is SGHRS and CDR2 is YFSETQ in the germline V gene. Sequencing was performed with immunoSEQ multiplex PCR; in TCRdb, only in-frame clones are kept and a portion is missing. Of around 480,000 clones detected, 70% to 90% appear once; the ten largest clones hold roughly 12%. The sequence derives from a woman aged 45-59 years with COVID-19, enrolled during active disease. The V and J genes are TRBV5-1 and TRBJ1-5; 9 nucleotides line up with TRBD1. Sequenced material: peripheral blood. CDR3 region: CASSSQGANKPQHF. Written as DNA, the CDR3 is TGCGCCAGCAGCTCACAGGGGGCTAACAAGCCCCAGCATTTT.